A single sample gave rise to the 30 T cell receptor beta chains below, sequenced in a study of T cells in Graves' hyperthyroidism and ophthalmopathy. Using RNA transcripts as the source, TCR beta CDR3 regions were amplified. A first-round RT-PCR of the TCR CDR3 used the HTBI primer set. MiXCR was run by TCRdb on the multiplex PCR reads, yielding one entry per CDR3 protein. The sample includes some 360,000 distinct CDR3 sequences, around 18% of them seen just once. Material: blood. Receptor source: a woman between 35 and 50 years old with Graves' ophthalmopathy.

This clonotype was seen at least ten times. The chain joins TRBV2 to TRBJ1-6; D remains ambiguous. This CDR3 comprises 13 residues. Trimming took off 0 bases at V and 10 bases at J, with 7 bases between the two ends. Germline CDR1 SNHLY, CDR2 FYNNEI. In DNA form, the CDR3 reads TGTGCCAGCAGTGAAGCGCTAGGGTCACCCCTCCACTTT. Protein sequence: CASSEALGSPLHF.

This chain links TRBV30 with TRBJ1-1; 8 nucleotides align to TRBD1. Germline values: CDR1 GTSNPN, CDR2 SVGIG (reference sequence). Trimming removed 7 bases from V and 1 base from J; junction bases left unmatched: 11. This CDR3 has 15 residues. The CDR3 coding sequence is TGTGCCTCAAACAATCGCGACAGGGGGAACACTGAAGCTTTCTTT. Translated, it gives CASNNRDRGNTEAFF.

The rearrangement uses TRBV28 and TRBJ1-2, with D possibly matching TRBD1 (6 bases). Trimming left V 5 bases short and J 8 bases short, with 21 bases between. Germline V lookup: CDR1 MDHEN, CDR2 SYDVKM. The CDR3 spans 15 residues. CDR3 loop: CASSPSDNRAVGYTF. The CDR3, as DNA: TGTGCCAGCAGTCCCTCCGATAACAGGGCGGTAGGCTACACCTTC.

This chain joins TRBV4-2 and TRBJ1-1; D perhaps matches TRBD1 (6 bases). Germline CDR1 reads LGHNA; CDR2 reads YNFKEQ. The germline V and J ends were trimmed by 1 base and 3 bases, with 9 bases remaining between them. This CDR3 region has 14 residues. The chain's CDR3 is CASSQGQEDTEAFF. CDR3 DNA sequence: TGTGCCAGCAGCCAAGGACAGGAAGACACTGAAGCTTTCTTT.

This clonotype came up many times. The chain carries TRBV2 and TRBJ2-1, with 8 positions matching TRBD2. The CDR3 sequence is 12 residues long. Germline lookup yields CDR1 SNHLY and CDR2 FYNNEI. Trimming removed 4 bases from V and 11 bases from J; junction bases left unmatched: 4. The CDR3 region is CASSARGGQQFF. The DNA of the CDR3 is TGTGCCAGCAGTGCCCGGGGGGGGCAGCAGTTCTTC.

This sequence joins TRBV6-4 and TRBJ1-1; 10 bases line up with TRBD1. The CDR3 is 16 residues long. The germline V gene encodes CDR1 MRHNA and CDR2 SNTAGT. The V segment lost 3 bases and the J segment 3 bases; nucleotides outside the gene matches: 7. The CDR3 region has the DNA TGTGCCAGCAGTGAGTCCGCCGGGACAGGGGACACTGAAGCTTTCTTT. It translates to CASSESAGTGDTEAFF.

In DNA form, the CDR3 reads TGTGCCAGCAGTTACTCAACTAGGACTAGCGGGGCCGCCTACGAGCAGTACTTC. Protein product: CASSYSTRTSGAAYEQYF. The chain is built from TRBV6-2 or TRBV6-3 and TRBJ2-7, with 12 bases lining up with TRBD2. This CDR3 is built from 18 residues. From germline, CDR1 is MNHEY and CDR2 SVGEGT. The V gene end was trimmed by 0 bases and the J gene end by 2 bases; junction bases not matched to a gene: 8.

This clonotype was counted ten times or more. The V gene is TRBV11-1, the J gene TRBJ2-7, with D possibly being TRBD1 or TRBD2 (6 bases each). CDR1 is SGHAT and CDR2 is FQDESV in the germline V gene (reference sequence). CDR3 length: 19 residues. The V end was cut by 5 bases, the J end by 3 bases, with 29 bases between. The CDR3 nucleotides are TGTGCCAGCAGCAATACCGGGACTCAGACGGAGGGGGATTTCTACGAGCAGTACTTC. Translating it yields CASSNTGTQTEGDFYEQYF.

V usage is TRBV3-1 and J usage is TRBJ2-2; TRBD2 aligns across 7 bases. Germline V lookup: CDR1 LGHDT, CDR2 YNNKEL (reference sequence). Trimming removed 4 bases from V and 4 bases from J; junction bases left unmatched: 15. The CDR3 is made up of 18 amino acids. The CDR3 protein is CASSLLTRAGVGTGELFF. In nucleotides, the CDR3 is TGTGCCAGCAGCCTCCTGACTCGGGCGGGAGTGGGCACCGGGGAGCTGTTTTTT. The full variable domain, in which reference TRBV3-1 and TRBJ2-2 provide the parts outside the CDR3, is DTAVSQTPKYLVTQMGNDKSIKCEQNLGHDTMYWYKQDSKKFLKIMFSYNNKELIINETVPNRFSPKSPDKAHLNLHINSLELGDSAVYFCASSLLTRAGVGTGELFFGEGSRLTVL.

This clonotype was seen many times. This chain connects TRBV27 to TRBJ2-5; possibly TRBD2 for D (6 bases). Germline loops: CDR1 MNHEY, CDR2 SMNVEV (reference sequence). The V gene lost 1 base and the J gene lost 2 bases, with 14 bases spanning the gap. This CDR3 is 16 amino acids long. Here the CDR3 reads CASSLLVGGTQETQYF. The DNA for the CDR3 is TGTGCCAGCAGTTTATTGGTGGGAGGCACACAAGAGACCCAGTACTTC.

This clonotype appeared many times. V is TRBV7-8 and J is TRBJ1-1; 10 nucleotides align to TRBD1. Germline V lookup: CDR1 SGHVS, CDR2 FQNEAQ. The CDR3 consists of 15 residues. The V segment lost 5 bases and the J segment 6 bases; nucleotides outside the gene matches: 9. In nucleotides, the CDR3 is TGTGCCAGCAGCCAAGGACAGGGGGATTTTTCTGAAGCTTTCTTT. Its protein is CASSQGQGDFSEAFF.

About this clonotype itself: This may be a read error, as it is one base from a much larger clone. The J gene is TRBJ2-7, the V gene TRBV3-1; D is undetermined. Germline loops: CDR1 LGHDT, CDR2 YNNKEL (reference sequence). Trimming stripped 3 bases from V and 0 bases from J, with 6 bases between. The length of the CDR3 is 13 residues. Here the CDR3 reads CASSQAASYEQYF. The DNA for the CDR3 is TGTGCCAGCAGCCAGGCAGCCTCCTACGAGCAGTACTTC.

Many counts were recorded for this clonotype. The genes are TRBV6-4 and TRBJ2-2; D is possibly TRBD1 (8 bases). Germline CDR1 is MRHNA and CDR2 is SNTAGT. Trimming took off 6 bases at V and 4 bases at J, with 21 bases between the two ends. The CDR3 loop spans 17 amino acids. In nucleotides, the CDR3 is TGTGCCAGCAGCGACAGGGGAGGGGTTGGAGGCACCGGGGAGCTGTTTTTT. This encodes CASSDRGGVGGTGELFF.

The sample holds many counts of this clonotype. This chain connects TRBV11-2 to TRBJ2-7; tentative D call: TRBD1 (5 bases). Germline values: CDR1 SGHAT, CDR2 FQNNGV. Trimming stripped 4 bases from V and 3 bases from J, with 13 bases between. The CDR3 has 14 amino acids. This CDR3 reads CASSSFGAIYEQYF. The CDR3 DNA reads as TGTGCCAGCAGCTCCTTTGGGGCTATCTACGAGCAGTACTTC.

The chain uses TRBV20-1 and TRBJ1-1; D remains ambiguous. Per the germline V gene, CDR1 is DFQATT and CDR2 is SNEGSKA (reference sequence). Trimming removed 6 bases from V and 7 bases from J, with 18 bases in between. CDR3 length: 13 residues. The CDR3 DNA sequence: TGCAGTGCCCGAAGTGGAGCGTGGGGTGAAGCTTTCTTT. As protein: CSARSGAWGEAFF.

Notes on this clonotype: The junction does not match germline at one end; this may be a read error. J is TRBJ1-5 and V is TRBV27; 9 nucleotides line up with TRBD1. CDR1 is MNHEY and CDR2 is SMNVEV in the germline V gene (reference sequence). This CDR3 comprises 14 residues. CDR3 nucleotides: TGTGTCAGCAGTTTAGACAGGGGGAGGCAGCCCCAGCATTTT. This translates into CVSSLDRGRQPQHF.

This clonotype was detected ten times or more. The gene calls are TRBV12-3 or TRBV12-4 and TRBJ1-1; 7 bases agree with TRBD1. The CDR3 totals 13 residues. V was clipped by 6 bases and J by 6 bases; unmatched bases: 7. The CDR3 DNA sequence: TGTGCCAGCAGGGTGACAGGGTCCTCTGAAGCTTTCTTT. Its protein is CASRVTGSSEAFF.

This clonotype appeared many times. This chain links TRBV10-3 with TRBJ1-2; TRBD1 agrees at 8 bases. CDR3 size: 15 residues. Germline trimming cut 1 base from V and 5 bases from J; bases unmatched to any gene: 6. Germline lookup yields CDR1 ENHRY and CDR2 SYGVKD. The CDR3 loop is CAISELRTGTYGYTF. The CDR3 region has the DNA TGTGCCATCAGTGAGTTAAGGACAGGGACTTATGGCTACACCTTC.

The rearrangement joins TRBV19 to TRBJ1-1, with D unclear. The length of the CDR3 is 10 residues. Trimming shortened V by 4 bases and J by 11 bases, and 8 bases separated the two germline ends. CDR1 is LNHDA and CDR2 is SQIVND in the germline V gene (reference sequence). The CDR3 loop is CASSKGMAFF. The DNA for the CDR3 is TGTGCCAGTAGTAAGGGTATGGCTTTCTTT.

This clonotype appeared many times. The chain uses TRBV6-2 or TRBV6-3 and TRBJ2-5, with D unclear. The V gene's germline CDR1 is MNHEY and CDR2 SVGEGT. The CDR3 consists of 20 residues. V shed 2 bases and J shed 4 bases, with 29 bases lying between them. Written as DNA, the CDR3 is TGTGCCAGCAGTTACGGGATCCAAGGGTCCCGGGCCCTTTGGCGAGAGACCCAGTACTTC. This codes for CASSYGIQGSRALWRETQYF.

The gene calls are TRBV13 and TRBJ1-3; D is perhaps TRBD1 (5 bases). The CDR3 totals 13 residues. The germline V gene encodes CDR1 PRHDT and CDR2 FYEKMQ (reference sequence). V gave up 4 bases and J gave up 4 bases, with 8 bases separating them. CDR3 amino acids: CASSWGPGNTIYF. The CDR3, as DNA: TGTGCCAGCAGCTGGGGACCAGGAAACACCATATATTTT. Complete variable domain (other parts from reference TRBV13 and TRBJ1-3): AAGVIQSPRHLIKEKRETATLKCYPIPRHDTVYWYQQGPGQDPQFLISFYEKMQSDKGSIPDRFSAQQFSDYHSELNMSSLELGDSALYFCASSWGPGNTIYFGEGSWLTVV.

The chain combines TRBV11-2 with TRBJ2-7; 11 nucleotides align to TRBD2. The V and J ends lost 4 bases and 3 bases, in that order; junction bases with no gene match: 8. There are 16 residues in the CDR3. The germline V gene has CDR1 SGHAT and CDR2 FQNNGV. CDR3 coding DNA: TGTGCCAGCAGCTCCGTATCCGGGACTAGCGGCTACGAGCAGTACTTC. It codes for CASSSVSGTSGYEQYF.

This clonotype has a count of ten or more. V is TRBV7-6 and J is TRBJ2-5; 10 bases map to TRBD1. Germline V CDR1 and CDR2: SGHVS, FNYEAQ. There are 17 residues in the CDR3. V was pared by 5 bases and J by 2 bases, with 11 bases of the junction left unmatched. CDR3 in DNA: TGTGCCAGCAGCCCCCCGGGACAGGGGATGCTACAAGAGACCCAGTACTTC. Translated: CASSPPGQGMLQETQYF. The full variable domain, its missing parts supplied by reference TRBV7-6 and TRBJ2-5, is GAGVSQSPRYKVTKRGQDVALRCDPISGHVSLYWYRQALGQGPEFLTYFNYEAQQDKSGLPNDRFSAERPEGSISTLTIQRTEQRDSAMYRCASSPPGQGMLQETQYFGPGTRLLVL.

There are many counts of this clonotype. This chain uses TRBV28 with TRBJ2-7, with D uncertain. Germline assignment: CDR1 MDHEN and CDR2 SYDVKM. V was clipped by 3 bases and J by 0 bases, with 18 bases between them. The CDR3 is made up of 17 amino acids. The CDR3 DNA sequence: TGTGCCAGCAGTTTCCCCCTCTCGCCGATACTCTCCTACGAGCAGTACTTC. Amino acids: CASSFPLSPILSYEQYF.

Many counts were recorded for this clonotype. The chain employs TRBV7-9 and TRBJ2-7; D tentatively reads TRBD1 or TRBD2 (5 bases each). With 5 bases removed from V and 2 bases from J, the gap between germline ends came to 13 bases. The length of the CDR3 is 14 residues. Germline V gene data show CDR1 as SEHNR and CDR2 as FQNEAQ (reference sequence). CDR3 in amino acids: CASSLGTQPYEQYF. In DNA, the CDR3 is TGTGCCAGCAGCCTAGGGACGCAGCCCTACGAGCAGTACTTC. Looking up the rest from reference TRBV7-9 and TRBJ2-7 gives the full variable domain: DTGVSQNPRHKITKRGQNVTFRCDPISEHNRLYWYRQTLGQGPEFLTYFQNEAQLEKSRLLSDRFSAERPKGSFSTLEIQRTEQGDSAMYLCASSLGTQPYEQYFGPGTRLTVT.

The CDR3 DNA is TGTGCCATCAGTGAACAGGGGGCGTATGAGACCCAGTACTTC. Its protein product is CAISEQGAYETQYF. V usage is TRBV10-3 and J usage is TRBJ2-5; TRBD1 aligns across 9 bases. From germline, CDR1 is ENHRY and CDR2 SYGVKD. This CDR3 contains 14 residues. The V and J ends lost 3 bases and 5 bases, in that order; junction bases with no gene match: 4.

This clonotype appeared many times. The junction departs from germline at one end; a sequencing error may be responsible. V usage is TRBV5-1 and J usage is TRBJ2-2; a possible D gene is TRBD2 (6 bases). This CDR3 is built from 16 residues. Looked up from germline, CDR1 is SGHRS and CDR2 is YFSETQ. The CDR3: CASSLEVDLNTGGLFF. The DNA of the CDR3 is TGCGCCAGCAGCTTGGAGGTGGACTTGAACACCGGGGGGCTGTTTTTT.

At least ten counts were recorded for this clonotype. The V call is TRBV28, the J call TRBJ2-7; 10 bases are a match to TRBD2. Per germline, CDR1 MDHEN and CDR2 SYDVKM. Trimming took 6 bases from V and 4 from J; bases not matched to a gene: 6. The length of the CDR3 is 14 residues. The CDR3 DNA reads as TGTGCCAGCAGACCTAGCGGGAGAAAATACGAGCAGTACTTC. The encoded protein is CASRPSGRKYEQYF.

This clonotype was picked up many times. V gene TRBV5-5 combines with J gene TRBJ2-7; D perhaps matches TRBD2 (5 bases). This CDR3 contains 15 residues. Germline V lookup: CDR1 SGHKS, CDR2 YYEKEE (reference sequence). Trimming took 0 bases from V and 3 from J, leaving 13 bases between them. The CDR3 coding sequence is TGTGCCAGCAGCTTGGAGCCCCTAGCCAACTACGAGCAGTACTTC. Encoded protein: CASSLEPLANYEQYF.

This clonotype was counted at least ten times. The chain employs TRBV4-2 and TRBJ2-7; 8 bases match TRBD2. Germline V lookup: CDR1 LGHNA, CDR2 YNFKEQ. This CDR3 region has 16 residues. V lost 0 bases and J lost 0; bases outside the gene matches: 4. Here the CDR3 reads CASSQDKRETSYEQYF. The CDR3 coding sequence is TGTGCCAGCAGCCAAGATAAGCGGGAGACCTCCTACGAGCAGTACTTC.